These 12 T cell receptor beta chains share one sample of origin, sequenced in a study of T cell responses to AZD1222 COVID-19 vaccine. Some clones are missing from TCRdb's copy, which holds only in-frame ones; the method was immunoSEQ multiplex PCR. The repertoire has roughly 130,000 clones, 88% of them found once; the top ten carry over 15%. Here the sequenced sample was peripheral blood, taken on day 0 of MenACWY control vaccination. Receptors were obtained from an adult in good health.

The rearrangement uses TRBV9 and TRBJ1-3; the D gene is possibly TRBD1 (5 bases). Trimming removed 3 bases from V and 9 bases from J, with 10 bases in between. The germline V gene encodes CDR1 SGDLS and CDR2 YYNGEE. The CDR3 loop spans 12 amino acids. CDR3 protein: CASSAPRGTIYF. CDR3 sequence (DNA): TGTGCCAGCAGCGCCCCGAGGGGCACCATATATTTT.

The J gene is TRBJ1-5, the V gene TRBV6-5, with D maybe TRBD1 (5 bases). V was clipped by 6 bases and J by 3 bases, with 9 bases between them. This CDR3 has 13 residues. Per the germline V gene, CDR1 is MNHEY and CDR2 is SVGAGI. CDR3 protein: CASRTGDNQPQHF. In nucleotides, the CDR3 is TGTGCCAGCAGAACAGGAGACAATCAGCCCCAGCATTTT.

The V gene is TRBV7-9, the J gene TRBJ1-1; the D gene is possibly TRBD1 (6 bases). This CDR3 is 14 amino acids long. Looked up from germline, CDR1 is SEHNR and CDR2 is FQNEAQ (reference sequence). The ends were cut back, 8 bases at V and 2 bases at J, with 15 bases in the middle. CDR3 residues: CASVPEGVNTEAFF. CDR3 nucleotides: TGTGCCAGCGTCCCCGAGGGGGTAAACACTGAAGCTTTCTTT.

The CDR3 bases are TGTGCCAGCAGTACCCCAATCGTATCCGGGACTAGCAGTAGCGATGAGCAGTTCTTC. Its translation: CASSTPIVSGTSSSDEQFF. The genes are TRBV6-2 or TRBV6-3 and TRBJ2-1; 9 nucleotides match TRBD2. This CDR3 comprises 19 residues. After removal of 5 bases from V and 8 bases from J, the junction contained 22 bases not matched to a gene. Germline V gives CDR1 MNHEY, CDR2 SVGEGT.

V gene TRBV24-1 combines with J gene TRBJ1-2; TRBD1 agrees at 8 bases. V was pared by 3 bases and J by 3 bases, with 8 bases of the junction left unmatched. CDR3 length: 16 amino acids. Germline lookup yields CDR1 KGHDR and CDR2 SFDVKD. The CDR3 sequence: CATSDSRDRKDYGYTF. As DNA, the CDR3 is TGTGCCACCAGTGATAGCCGGGACAGGAAAGACTATGGCTACACCTTC.

Comment on this clone: This same CDR3 is encoded by further DNA sequences in the sample. J is TRBJ2-7 and V is TRBV9; D perhaps matches TRBD2 (6 bases). The CDR3 covers 14 residues. V gave up 0 bases and J gave up 0 bases, with 7 bases separating them. Looked up from germline, CDR1 is SGDLS and CDR2 is YYNGEE. The CDR3 protein is CASSVGRGSYEQYF. In DNA, the CDR3 is TGTGCCAGCAGCGTAGGGAGGGGCTCCTACGAGCAGTACTTC. Full variable domain (outside the CDR3, taken from reference TRBV9 and TRBJ2-7): DSGVTQTPKHLITATGQRVTLRCSPRSGDLSVYWYQQSLDQGLQFLIQYYNGEERAKGNILERFSAQQFPDLHSELNLSSLELGDSALYFCASSVGRGSYEQYFGPGTRLTVT.

The genes are TRBV5-1 and TRBJ2-7; no clear D gene. Germline-derived CDR1 and CDR2 are SGHRS and YFSETQ. The CDR3 totals 13 residues. Trimming pared 5 bases from V and 2 bases from J, leaving 11 bases between. The CDR3 nucleotides read TGCGCCAGCAGTAATGACCAAACCTACGAGCAGTACTTC. The encoded protein is CASSNDQTYEQYF.

The chain has TRBV28 and TRBJ2-5; D perhaps matches TRBD2 (6 bases). The germline gives CDR1 MDHEN, CDR2 SYDVKM. The CDR3 runs 16 residues. The V end lost 3 bases, the J end lost 3 bases, and 17 bases lay between the germline ends. The CDR3 bases are TGTGCCAGCAGTTTTCCGCGGGAAGGGAACGAAGAGACCCAGTACTTC. This encodes CASSFPREGNEETQYF.

This sequence joins TRBV19 and TRBJ1-1; no definite D call. The CDR3 runs 13 residues. Germline V gene sequence: CDR1 LNHDA, CDR2 SQIVND (reference sequence). V shed 7 bases and J shed 4 bases, with 13 bases lying between them. CDR3 DNA sequence: TGTGCCAGTACGGGAGGGTTTCGCACTGAAGCTTTCTTT. It specifies CASTGGFRTEAFF. Supplemented by reference TRBV19 and TRBJ1-1, the full variable domain reads DGGITQSPKYLFRKEGQNVTLSCEQNLNHDAMYWYRQDPGQGLRLIYYSQIVNDFQKGDIAEGYSVSREKKESFPLTVTSAQKNPTAFYLCASTGGFRTEAFFGQGTRLTVV.

This chain connects TRBV28 to TRBJ2-7, with 10 bases identical to TRBD2. Germline values: CDR1 MDHEN, CDR2 SYDVKM. J lost 7 bases, V lost 6 bases, and 12 bases had no gene match. This CDR3 contains 15 residues. This CDR3 is CASRPPPSGSPEQYF. CDR3 nucleotide sequence: TGTGCCAGCAGGCCCCCCCCTAGCGGGAGTCCAGAGCAGTACTTC.

This chain joins TRBV2 and TRBJ2-7; D is unclear. Germline values: CDR1 SNHLY, CDR2 FYNNEI. V was pared by 5 bases and J by 5 bases, with 10 bases between. The CDR3 totals 12 residues. The CDR3 sequence: CASSSKSHEQYF. DNA of the CDR3: TGTGCCAGCAGTAGCAAGAGCCACGAGCAGTACTTC.

This chain connects TRBV6-1 to TRBJ2-5; no firm D call. V was clipped by 4 bases and J by 8 bases, with 23 bases between them. CDR1 and CDR2 from the germline V gene are MNHNS and SASEGT. This CDR3 has 16 amino acids. CDR3 sequence (DNA): TGTGCCAGCAGTGTTAAGGAGACTGCGATAGTTATTACCCAGTACTTC. Protein sequence: CASSVKETAIVITQYF.